This is a list of T cell receptor beta chains from one sample in a study of shared clonotypes between healthy human individuals. Clones were sequenced by immunoSEQ multiplex PCR, and TCRdb holds only the in-frame ones, with some missing. The sample includes around 2.5 million clones, approximately 94% of them seen just once. The specimen sequenced was naive CD4+ T cells from PBMCs. The receptors come from a man aged 18-30 years in good health. Some clones in this sample may be carry-over from other donors' samples. Both conserved end residues are part of each CDR3. A D gene is named only where the DNA matches it firmly. Only part of the rows carry a size: once, few, many, or a class if the clone is expanded.

v_call	clone_size	j_call	d_call	cdr3_length	cdr3_aa	cdr3_nt
TRBV7-6	once	TRBJ1-5	TRBD1	19	CASSLFAGQGGPSNQPQHF	TGTGCCAGCAGCTTATTCGCGGGACAAGGGGGCCCTAGCAATCAGCCCCAGCATTTT
TRBV11-3	once	TRBJ2-3	NA	16	CASSLGGGIQGDTQYF	TGTGCCAGCAGCTTAGGGGGCGGGATTCAAGGAGATACGCAGTATTTT
TRBV7-8	NA	TRBJ2-3	NA	14	CASSLDSSTDTQYF	TGTGCCAGCAGCTTAGATTCGAGCACAGATACGCAGTATTTT
TRBV5-1	NA	TRBJ2-5	TRBD2	17	CASSSGTSGRMLETQYF	TGCGCCAGCAGCTCCGGGACTAGCGGGAGAATGTTAGAGACCCAGTACTTC
TRBV5-6	NA	TRBJ2-5	NA	13	CASSSTFQETQYF	TGTGCCAGCAGTTCGACGTTCCAAGAGACCCAGTACTTC
TRBV19	NA	TRBJ1-1	NA	14	CASSIDLSRSWAFF	TGTGCCAGTAGTATAGATCTATCGAGATCTTGGGCTTTCTTT
TRBV25-1	NA	TRBJ2-2	NA	14	CASSGDFYTGELFF	TGTGCCAGCAGTGGGGACTTCTACACCGGGGAGCTGTTTTTT
TRBV11-2	NA	TRBJ2-7	NA	13	CASSLRSYSEQYF	TGTGCCAGCAGCTTACGGAGCTACTCCGAGCAGTACTTC
TRBV7-6	NA	TRBJ2-3	NA	16	CASSWPSREGGDTQYF	TGTGCCAGCAGCTGGCCCAGCCGGGAAGGGGGAGATACGCAGTATTTT
TRBV9	NA	TRBJ2-7	NA	13	CASSVGISYEQYF	TGTGCCAGCAGCGTAGGTATCAGCTACGAGCAGTACTTC
TRBV6-5	NA	TRBJ2-4	NA	16	CASSLTGTTAKNIQYF	TGTGCCAGCAGTTTGACAGGAACCACGGCCAAAAACATTCAGTACTTC
TRBV5-1	NA	TRBJ2-1	TRBD2	17	CASSFGLAGTSYNEQFF	TGCGCCAGCAGCTTCGGACTAGCGGGAACCTCCTACAATGAGCAGTTCTTC
TRBV19	NA	TRBJ2-3	NA	13	CASSVGIADTQYF	TGTGCCAGTAGTGTCGGGATAGCAGATACGCAGTATTTT
TRBV7-3	NA	TRBJ2-7	NA	16	CASSHFRGRFFNEQYF	TGTGCCAGCAGCCACTTCCGGGGGCGCTTCTTCAACGAGCAGTACTTC
TRBV9	NA	TRBJ1-3	NA	15	CASSVGPGSGNTIYF	TGTGCCAGCAGCGTAGGGCCAGGGTCTGGAAACACCATATATTTT
TRBV7-3	NA	TRBJ2-5	TRBD2	16	CASSPLAGGAQETQYF	TGTGCCAGCAGCCCTCTAGCGGGAGGCGCCCAAGAGACCCAGTACTTC
TRBV5-4	once	TRBJ1-2	NA	15	CASSLVAVPNYGYTF	TGTGCCAGCAGCTTGGTTGCGGTACCTAACTATGGCTACACCTTC
TRBV5-1	NA	TRBJ1-5	NA	14	CALAGEVSNQPQHF	TGCGCCCTCGCGGGGGAGGTTAGCAATCAGCCCCAGCATTTT
TRBV7-2	NA	TRBJ2-7	NA	11	CASSSGGEQYF	TGTGCCAGCAGCTCCGGCGGCGAGCAGTACTTC
TRBV5-1	NA	TRBJ2-1	NA	14	CASSFPQGGHEQFF	TGCGCCAGCAGCTTCCCCCAGGGTGGGCATGAGCAGTTCTTC
TRBV7-3	NA	TRBJ2-1	TRBD2	16	CASSHTSSGRTREQFF	TGTGCCAGCAGCCACACCTCTAGCGGGAGGACGAGGGAGCAGTTCTTC
TRBV28	NA	TRBJ1-4	NA	14	CASSIQGKGEKLFF	TGTGCCAGCAGTATTCAGGGGAAAGGTGAAAAACTGTTTTTT
TRBV7-2	NA	TRBJ2-1	TRBD2	18	CASSFRTSGSAVVHEQFF	TGTGCCAGCAGCTTCCGGACTAGCGGATCAGCAGTGGTCCATGAGCAGTTCTTC
TRBV11-3	NA	TRBJ2-7	NA	15	CASSLATDSSYEQYF	TGTGCCAGCAGCTTAGCCACGGACAGTTCCTACGAGCAGTACTTC
TRBV10-3	NA	TRBJ2-7	TRBD1	15	CAISDLGTGVAEQYF	TGTGCCATCAGTGACCTTGGGACAGGGGTTGCCGAGCAGTACTTC
TRBV28	NA	TRBJ2-4	NA	14	CASSVPIAKNIQYF	TGTGCCAGCAGTGTCCCAATAGCCAAAAACATTCAGTACTTC
TRBV6-1	once	TRBJ1-1	NA	12	CASSERWPEAFF	TGTGCCAGCAGTGAAAGGTGGCCTGAAGCTTTCTTT
TRBV11-2	NA	TRBJ2-6	NA	17	CASSSRTDGPGANVLTF	TGTGCCAGCAGCTCCCGTACTGACGGCCCTGGGGCCAACGTCCTGACTTTC
TRBV5-1	NA	TRBJ2-2	NA	16	CASSLGAATNTGELFF	TGCGCCAGCAGCTTGGGAGCGGCTACGAACACCGGGGAGCTGTTTTTT
TRBV12-5	NA	TRBJ2-2	NA	14	CASGLVPNTGELFF	TGTGCTAGTGGTTTGGTACCGAACACCGGGGAGCTGTTTTTT
TRBV2	once	TRBJ2-1	NA	12	CASSPADNEQFF	TGTGCCAGCAGTCCTGCAGACAATGAGCAGTTCTTC
TRBV18	NA	TRBJ2-7	NA	14	CASSPQGQNYEQYF	TGTGCCAGCTCACCACAAGGACAGAACTACGAGCAGTACTTC
TRBV5-1	NA	TRBJ2-7	TRBD2	17	CASSFGLAGELAYEQYF	TGCGCCAGCAGCTTTGGACTAGCGGGAGAACTAGCCTACGAGCAGTACTTC
TRBV10-3	once	TRBJ2-1	NA	18	CAISASHGEAARYNEQFF	TGTGCCATCAGTGCCTCCCATGGGGAGGCCGCGAGATACAATGAGCAGTTCTTC
TRBV19	NA	TRBJ2-7	NA	14	CASSILGRVHEQYF	TGTGCCAGTAGTATACTAGGCAGGGTCCACGAGCAGTACTTC
TRBV4-1	NA	TRBJ2-1	TRBD1	17	CASSQPIDRDSYNEQFF	TGCGCCAGCAGCCAGCCTATCGACAGGGACTCCTACAATGAGCAGTTCTTC
TRBV5-1	NA	TRBJ2-2	TRBD2	15	CASNRLAGVAGELFF	TGCGCCAGCAATCGGCTAGCGGGAGTGGCCGGGGAGCTGTTTTTT
TRBV19	NA	TRBJ1-5	TRBD1	14	CASSIRQGGLPQHF	TGTGCCAGTAGTATACGTCAGGGGGGCCTGCCCCAGCATTTT
TRBV28	NA	TRBJ2-3	NA	14	CASSLSNRRDTQYF	TGTGCCAGCAGTTTATCCAACCGTCGAGATACGCAGTATTTT
TRBV29-1	NA	TRBJ1-1	NA	14	CSVEDWSRNTEAFF	TGCAGCGTTGAAGATTGGTCTAGGAACACTGAAGCTTTCTTT
TRBV6-1	NA	TRBJ2-1	NA	14	CASSERGYGNEQFF	TGTGCCAGCAGTGAAAGGGGGTACGGCAATGAGCAGTTCTTC
TRBV7-9	NA	TRBJ2-2	NA	13	CASSSDGEGELFF	TGTGCCAGCAGCTCAGACGGGGAGGGGGAGCTGTTTTTT
TRBV19	NA	TRBJ1-4	NA	14	CATSTGLIWEKLFF	TGTGCCACCTCCACCGGCCTTATATGGGAAAAACTGTTTTTT
TRBV7-2	NA	TRBJ2-2	TRBD1	16	CASSPYDRVNTGELFF	TGTGCCAGCAGCCCTTACGACAGGGTAAACACCGGGGAGCTGTTTTTT
TRBV4-1	NA	TRBJ2-7	NA	15	CASSQYPQRAYEQYF	TGCGCCAGCAGCCAATACCCCCAAAGGGCCTACGAGCAGTACTTC